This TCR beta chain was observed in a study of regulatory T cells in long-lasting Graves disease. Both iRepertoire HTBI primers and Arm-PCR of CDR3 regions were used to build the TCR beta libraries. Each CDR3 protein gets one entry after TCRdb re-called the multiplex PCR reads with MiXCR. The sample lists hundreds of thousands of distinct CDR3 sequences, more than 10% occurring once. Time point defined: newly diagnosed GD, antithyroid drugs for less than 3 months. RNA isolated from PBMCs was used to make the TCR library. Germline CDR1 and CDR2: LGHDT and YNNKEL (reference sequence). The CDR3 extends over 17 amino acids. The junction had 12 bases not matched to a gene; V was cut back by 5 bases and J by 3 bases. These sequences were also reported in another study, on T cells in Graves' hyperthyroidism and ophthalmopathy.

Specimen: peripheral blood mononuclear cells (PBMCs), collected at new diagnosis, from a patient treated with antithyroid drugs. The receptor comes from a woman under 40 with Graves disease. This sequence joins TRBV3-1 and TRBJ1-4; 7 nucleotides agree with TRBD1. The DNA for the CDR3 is TGTGCCAGCAGCTCTAACAGGGGTTCAGGGGCTAATGAAAAACTGTTTTTT. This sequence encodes CASSSNRGSGANEKLFF.